The 32 T cell receptor beta chains below all came from one sample that was sequenced in a study of blood T cells in healthy people across ages. PCR was performed a second time for about 7 to 11 cycles using a sample-barcoded 5' primer and a J-beta primer mix. From the 5' RACE reads, TCRdb called clonotypes with MiXCR, one entry per CDR3 protein. The sample has about 1.6 million distinct CDR3 sequences, 30% to 35% seen once; the top ten hold about 11%. Sequencing was done on a sample of blood. These TCRs come from a young woman in good health.

This clonotype has more than one count but fewer than ten. This chain connects TRBV20-1 to TRBJ2-4; 7 positions match TRBD1. V dropped 5 bases and J dropped 1; count of bases not matched to a gene: 5. CDR3 length: 14 residues. The germline gives CDR1 DFQATT, CDR2 SNEGSKA (reference sequence). This CDR3 reads CSAPRQGAKNIQYF. The CDR3 DNA is TGCAGTGCTCCACGACAGGGCGCCAAAAACATTCAGTACTTC.

This clonotype was counted many times. In DNA form, the CDR3 reads TGTGCCAGCAGCTTAGAGACTACCCAAGAGACCCAGTACTTC. It yields the protein CASSLETTQETQYF. The chain recombines TRBV7-8 with TRBJ2-5; D is perhaps TRBD2 (5 bases). V shed 1 base and J shed 1 base, with 7 bases lying between them. The V gene's germline CDR1 is SGHVS and CDR2 FQNEAQ. The CDR3 contains 14 residues.

The table lists this clonotype with a few counts. J is TRBJ2-3 and V is TRBV7-3, with 7 bases identical to TRBD2. This CDR3 has 15 amino acids. Looked up from germline, CDR1 is SGHTA and CDR2 is FQGTGA. With 5 bases clipped from V and 1 base from J, the junction kept 6 bases outside the gene matches. The CDR3 protein is CASSAASGGTDTQYF. CDR3 nucleotide sequence: TGTGCCAGCAGCGCAGCTAGCGGAGGCACAGATACGCAGTATTTT.

The V call is TRBV3-1, the J call TRBJ2-1, with D uncertain. Trimming removed 4 bases at V and 8 bases at J, with 18 bases between. The germline CDR1 and CDR2 sequences are LGHDT and YNNKEL (reference sequence). The CDR3 extends over 15 amino acids. For the CDR3, the DNA is TGTGCCAGCAGCCCAACGGCTGCGATCTTGTATGAGCAGTTCTTC. This encodes CASSPTAAILYEQFF.

This clonotype was detected only a few times. The V call is TRBV4-1, the J call TRBJ1-4; D call uncertain. The CDR3 is 12 amino acids. Germline-derived CDR1 and CDR2 are MGHRA and YSYEKL. V lost 0 bases, J lost 8 bases, and 4 bases lay in between. The CDR3 is CASSQDLEKLFF. CDR3 DNA: TGCGCCAGCAGCCAAGATCTAGAAAAACTGTTTTTT.

The rearrangement links TRBV7-9 to TRBJ1-1; TRBD1 might be the D (5 bases). This CDR3 has 15 residues. Germline CDR1 is SEHNR and CDR2 is FQNEAQ (reference sequence). V lost 5 bases, J lost 1 base, and 14 bases lay in between. The CDR3 protein is CASSLPGGPNTEAFF. In nucleotides, the CDR3 is TGTGCCAGCAGCCTACCGGGGGGACCGAACACTGAAGCTTTCTTT.

CDR3 coding DNA: TGTGCCAGCAGCTTAGTGGACAGCTGGAATTCACCCCTCCACTTT. Its protein is CASSLVDSWNSPLHF. V is TRBV11-2 and J is TRBJ1-6, with D perhaps matching TRBD1 (6 bases). CDR3 length: 15 amino acids. Germline assignment: CDR1 SGHAT and CDR2 FQNNGV. The V and J ends lost 1 base and 7 bases respectively, with 11 bases between them.

This sequence joins TRBV6-5 and TRBJ2-5, with a weak D call TRBD2 (6 bases). The length of the CDR3 is 12 residues. Germline V gives CDR1 MNHEY, CDR2 SVGAGI. Trimming stripped 7 bases from V and 7 bases from J, with 13 bases between. CDR3 bases: TGTGCCAGCACCCGTCAGGGAGGGACCCAGTACTTC. Its protein product is CASTRQGGTQYF.

V is TRBV4-1 and J is TRBJ2-1; 8 bases agree with TRBD2. J gave up 15 bases and V 2 bases, and 12 bases lay outside the gene matches. The CDR3 runs to 14 residues. Germline values: CDR1 MGHRA, CDR2 YSYEKL. This CDR3 is CASSQPLAVTPLFF. As DNA, the CDR3 is TGCGCCAGCAGCCAACCACTAGCGGTCACTCCCTTGTTCTTC.

This clonotype has at least ten counts. J is TRBJ2-5 and V is TRBV29-1; 8 nucleotides agree with TRBD1. The CDR3 extends over 13 amino acids. The germline V gene has CDR1 SQVTM and CDR2 ANQGSEA. V gave up 7 bases and J gave up 5 bases; unmatched junction bases: 9. In DNA form, the CDR3 reads TGCAGCGCCCCGGACAGGGCAGGGGAGACCCAGTACTTC. It encodes CSAPDRAGETQYF.

The genes are TRBV27 and TRBJ2-7; D is uncertain. CDR1 is MNHEY and CDR2 is SMNVEV in the germline V gene (reference sequence). Trimming left V 4 bases short and J 6 bases short, with 13 bases between. CDR3 length equals 13 residues. CDR3 protein: CASSYRSWGEQYF. Written as DNA, the CDR3 is TGTGCCAGCAGTTACCGCTCCTGGGGCGAGCAGTACTTC.

The rearrangement joins TRBV15 to TRBJ2-1, with D tentatively TRBD2 (5 bases). The CDR3 has 16 amino acids. Germline CDR1 is LNHNV and CDR2 is YYDKDF (reference sequence). Deletions cut 0 bases from V and 3 bases from J, with 12 bases between. This CDR3 is CATSRDPSGVYNEQFF. CDR3 DNA sequence: TGTGCCACCAGCAGAGATCCCAGCGGAGTCTACAATGAGCAGTTCTTC.

Only a few counts were recorded for this clonotype. The V gene is TRBV7-9, the J gene TRBJ2-7; 11 nucleotides align to TRBD2. CDR3 length: 17 amino acids. After removal of 3 bases from V and 1 base from J, the junction contained 8 bases not matched to a gene. CDR1 is SEHNR, CDR2 FQNEAQ, per germline (reference sequence). CDR3 coding DNA: TGTGCCAGCAGCTTCAAACCGGGACTAGCGGAGTCCTACGAGCAGTACTTC. It translates to CASSFKPGLAESYEQYF.

The chain couples TRBV7-9 to TRBJ2-7; 7 nucleotides line up with TRBD1. The CDR3 has 15 residues. Germline CDR1 SEHNR, CDR2 FQNEAQ (reference sequence). V shed 5 bases, J shed 0 bases, and the junction held 7 bases outside the gene matches. The CDR3 DNA is TGTGCCAGCAGCAAGACACAGGGGTACTCCTACGAGCAGTACTTC. Protein: CASSKTQGYSYEQYF.

The rearrangement uses TRBV2 and TRBJ1-2; D is ambiguous. The V and J ends lost 2 bases and 7 bases respectively, with 20 bases between them. CDR3 length equals 16 residues. Germline V lookup: CDR1 SNHLY, CDR2 FYNNEI. The CDR3 region is CASSELSGQATVGYTF. The CDR3 coding sequence is TGTGCCAGCAGTGAACTCTCAGGTCAAGCCACGGTTGGCTACACCTTC.

This clonotype was found a few times. The rearrangement uses TRBV7-2 and TRBJ2-2; possibly TRBD1 for D (6 bases). CDR1 and CDR2 (germline): SGHTA, FQGNSA. This CDR3 has 15 residues. V was clipped by 4 bases and J by 1 base, with 10 bases between them. This CDR3 is CASSSGQLNTGELFF. The CDR3 coding sequence is TGTGCCAGCAGCTCTGGACAGCTGAACACCGGGGAGCTGTTTTTT.

This clonotype was seen more than once but under ten times. This chain links TRBV20-1 with TRBJ1-2; tentative D call: TRBD1 (6 bases). V lost 6 bases to trimming and J lost 3 bases, with 26 bases between them. This CDR3 comprises 17 residues. CDR1 is DFQATT and CDR2 is SNEGSKA in the germline V gene (reference sequence). CDR3 DNA sequence: TGCAGTGCAACTGACAGGTCCAAAGCGTGGAAGGACTATGGCTACACCTTC. Translation: CSATDRSKAWKDYGYTF.

Of note for this clonotype: A read error may be the cause here, since a much bigger clone is one base away. This rearrangement joins TRBV29-1 to TRBJ2-1; maybe TRBD1 (5 bases). This CDR3 comprises 12 residues. Per the germline V gene, CDR1 is SQVTM and CDR2 is ANQGSEA. V was shortened by 3 bases and J by 8 bases, with 11 bases between the two germline ends. The DNA for the CDR3 is TGCAGCGTTGACCCAGGGTTCGATGAGCAGTTCTTC. This sequence encodes CSVDPGFDEQFF.

This clonotype was observed a few times. The genes are TRBV9 and TRBJ2-5; the match to TRBD2 covers 12 bases. CDR3 length equals 16 residues. Germline V gene sequence: CDR1 SGDLS, CDR2 YYNGEE. V was clipped by 4 bases and J by 5 bases; unmatched bases: 9. The CDR3 DNA reads TGTGCCAGCAGCATTGGACTAGCGGGGTCCCGGGAGACCCAGTACTTC. The encoded protein is CASSIGLAGSRETQYF.

The J gene is TRBJ2-7, the V gene TRBV28; the D is unclear. With 3 bases removed from V and 6 bases from J, the gap between germline ends came to 15 bases. This CDR3 spans 14 amino acids. The germline V gene encodes CDR1 MDHEN and CDR2 SYDVKM. This CDR3 is CASSFGSRNREQYF. CDR3 bases: TGTGCCAGCAGTTTCGGCTCCCGGAACCGCGAGCAGTACTTC.

The rearrangement links TRBV6-5 to TRBJ2-3; 10 bases are a match to TRBD1. The ends lost 3 bases at V and 0 bases at J; junction bases unmatched: 9. This CDR3 spans 18 amino acids. Germline V lookup: CDR1 MNHEY, CDR2 SVGAGI. The CDR3 region has the DNA TGTGCCAGCAGTTATGGGGGACAGGGGTTATCTAGCACAGATACGCAGTATTTT. Protein: CASSYGGQGLSSTDTQYF.

The chain recombines TRBV2 with TRBJ1-5; weak D call: TRBD1 (5 bases). Germline V CDR1 and CDR2: SNHLY, FYNNEI. The CDR3 has 15 amino acids. Trimming took off 6 bases at V and 0 bases at J, with 12 bases between the two ends. The CDR3 spells CASRTDFNSNQPQHF. The CDR3 coding sequence is TGTGCCAGCAGGACAGATTTTAATAGCAATCAGCCCCAGCATTTT.

A few counts support this clonotype. The rearrangement uses TRBV15 and TRBJ1-5; no clear D gene. The germline V gene has CDR1 LNHNV and CDR2 YYDKDF (reference sequence). The CDR3 covers 15 residues. The V and J ends lost 0 bases and 2 bases respectively, with 8 bases between them. The CDR3 is CATSREGWGNQPQHF. CDR3 sequence (DNA): TGTGCCACCAGCAGAGAGGGTTGGGGCAATCAGCCCCAGCATTTT.

Only a few counts were recorded for this clonotype. The rearrangement uses TRBV7-2 and TRBJ2-1; 14 nucleotides align to TRBD2. CDR3 length: 18 residues. Trimming at V came to 5 bases and at J to 6 bases, leaving 12 bases not matched to a gene. Germline values: CDR1 SGHTA, CDR2 FQGNSA. This chain's CDR3 is CASSPLHGTSGRPNEQFF. The CDR3 coding sequence is TGTGCCAGCAGCCCCCTCCATGGGACTAGCGGGAGACCCAATGAGCAGTTCTTC.

CDR3 bases: TGTGCCAGCAGGACGGGACTAGCGGTCAGGAACACCGGGGAGCTGTTTTTT. Protein product: CASRTGLAVRNTGELFF. The chain joins TRBV2 to TRBJ2-2, with TRBD2 identical over 11 bases. The V gene's germline CDR1 is SNHLY and CDR2 FYNNEI. Unmatched junction bases numbered 7, after V lost 6 bases and J lost 1 base. The CDR3 sequence is 17 residues long.

The V call is TRBV6-1, the J call TRBJ2-5; 11 bases are shared with TRBD1. The germline CDR1 and CDR2 sequences are MNHNS and SASEGT. This CDR3 is 17 amino acids long. V dropped 2 bases and J dropped 5; count of bases not matched to a gene: 10. The CDR3 is CASSETWRGTGGETQYF. For the CDR3, the DNA is TGTGCCAGCAGTGAAACGTGGCGGGGGACAGGGGGGGAGACCCAGTACTTC.

The chain employs TRBV2 and TRBJ1-2; 9 positions match TRBD1. Trimming cost V 6 bases and J 4 bases; bases outside gene matches: 6. The germline V gene encodes CDR1 SNHLY and CDR2 FYNNEI. The CDR3 runs to 14 residues. The CDR3 sequence: CASSGDRDTYGYTF. CDR3 sequence (DNA): TGTGCCAGCAGCGGGGACAGGGATACCTATGGCTACACCTTC.

This clonotype was observed a few times. The chain recombines TRBV20-1 with TRBJ2-7; 10 bases fit TRBD2. V was clipped by 3 bases and J by 4 bases; unmatched bases: 9. This CDR3 region has 15 residues. CDR1 is DFQATT, CDR2 SNEGSKA, per germline (reference sequence). The CDR3 region is CSARGLRLAGYEQYF. The CDR3 DNA is TGCAGTGCTAGGGGCCTGCGACTAGCGGGTTACGAGCAGTACTTC.

This clonotype was seen a handful of times. This chain joins TRBV12-3 or TRBV12-4 and TRBJ2-1, with 9 bases that match TRBD2. CDR3 length: 16 amino acids. J gave up 5 bases and V 5 bases, and 10 bases lay outside the gene matches. CDR3: CASSRTSGRIHNEQFF. The CDR3 region has the DNA TGTGCCAGCAGTCGCACTAGCGGGCGGATACACAATGAGCAGTTCTTC.

The V gene is TRBV20-1, the J gene TRBJ2-3; TRBD2 aligns across 9 bases. Per the germline V gene, CDR1 is DFQATT and CDR2 is SNEGSKA (reference sequence). The CDR3 is 14 residues long. J was trimmed by 4 bases and V by 6 bases; bases with no gene match: 8. CDR3 sequence: CSAFAGGRADTQYF. In DNA, the CDR3 is TGCAGTGCCTTCGCTGGCGGGAGGGCAGATACGCAGTATTTT.

Concerning this clonotype itself: A read error is possible here, since a much larger clone lies one base away. The chain couples TRBV2 to TRBJ2-7, with a tentative D call TRBD1 (7 bases). V lost 8 bases to trimming and J lost 2 bases, with 10 bases between them. CDR3 length: 12 residues. The V gene's germline CDR1 is SNHLY and CDR2 FYNNEI. The CDR3, as DNA: TGTGCCAGCTGGAGGGGGCCCTACGAGCAGTACTTC. This gives the protein CASWRGPYEQYF.

The rearrangement uses TRBV2 and TRBJ2-3, with 7 bases lining up with TRBD2. Trimming removed 6 bases from V and 5 bases from J; junction bases left unmatched: 26. CDR1 is SNHLY, CDR2 FYNNEI, per germline. This CDR3 has 20 residues. CDR3 DNA sequence: TGTGCCAGCAGGGTGGACCGGCCCCTCTGGAAGGCGGGAGTGGTAGATACGCAGTATTTT. This codes for CASRVDRPLWKAGVVDTQYF.